This T cell receptor (beta chain) was sequenced in a study of long-term antiretroviral therapy in people with HIV. Background on the study: It was about a decade before the 2015 immediate-ART recommendation that the earliest samples were taken. Points from the study as a whole: The study found narrower CDR3 length ranges in HIV repertoires than in controls.

The CDR3 runs 16 residues. Survey-level immunoSEQ v3.0 assays were run. Using immunoSEQ multiplex PCR, the repertoire was profiled, and TCRdb retains in-frame clones only, with some absent. The data hold 30,000 to 40,000 clones, with roughly 74% observed a single time. Regarding this clone: What it recognizes is unknown.

Each participant with HIV received care in the United States. The source of this sequence is a man aged 50-59 years with HIV. This sample comprised unsorted PBMCs, obtained 3 years after starting antiretroviral therapy. V is TRBV21-1 and J is TRBJ1-2; the tabulated D call, TRBD1, remains unverified against the DNA. TRBV21-1 is assigned pseudogene status. The CDR3, as DNA: TGTGCCAGCAGCAAAGGACAACAGGGGCCCAACTATGGCTACACCTTC. This gives the protein CASSKGQQGPNYGYTF.